The 26 T cell receptor beta chains presented below share a single source sample, sequenced in a study of T cell changes during pregnancy in multiple sclerosis. The protocol was immunoSEQ multiplex PCR, while the TCRdb copy is restricted to in-frame clones and leaves out a portion. The table lists nearly 50,000 clones, 94% of them singletons, with over 0.4% in the top ten. Material: CD4+ T cells from peripheral blood mononuclear cells, obtained in the first trimester of pregnancy. The receptor set was obtained from a female donor with multiple sclerosis, enrolled in a pregnancy study.

The rearrangement uses TRBV7-3 and TRBJ2-5; 7 bases are shared with TRBD2. V lost 3 bases, J lost 1 base, and 2 bases stayed unmatched. The CDR3 totals 14 residues. Germline values: CDR1 SGHTA, CDR2 FQGTGA. The CDR3 loop is CASSFWGGQETQYF. In DNA form, the CDR3 reads TGTGCCAGCAGCTTCTGGGGGGGCCAAGAGACCCAGTACTTC.

V gene TRBV19 combines with J gene TRBJ2-7; 10 positions match TRBD2. The CDR3 has 15 residues. The junction had 4 bases not matched to a gene; V was cut back by 3 bases and J by 2 bases. Germline V gene data show CDR1 as LNHDA and CDR2 as SQIVND (reference sequence). The CDR3 nucleotides are TGTGCCAGTAGTATCGGCCTAGCGGGGGCCTACGAGCAGTACTTC. Amino acid sequence: CASSIGLAGAYEQYF. The full variable domain, its missing parts supplied by reference TRBV19 and TRBJ2-7, is DGGITQSPKYLFRKEGQNVTLSCEQNLNHDAMYWYRQDPGQGLRLIYYSQIVNDFQKGDIAEGYSVSREKKESFPLTVTSAQKNPTAFYLCASSIGLAGAYEQYFGPGTRLTVT.

This chain uses TRBV2 with TRBJ2-1, with 8 bases that match TRBD2. V lost 6 bases and J lost 4; bases outside the gene matches: 8. This CDR3 has 15 amino acids. Germline CDR1 is SNHLY and CDR2 is FYNNEI. CDR3 sequence: CASRFLAGGYNEQFF. The CDR3 DNA reads as TGTGCCAGCAGGTTCCTTGCGGGGGGTTACAATGAGCAGTTCTTC.

This chain links TRBV21-1 with TRBJ1-5; no DNA check was done on the table's D call, TRBD1. TRBV21-1 corresponds to a pseudogene. This CDR3 region has 16 residues. The CDR3 region has the DNA TGTGCCAGCAGCTCCCCGACAGGGGGGGTGGTTCAGCCCCAGCATTTT. Translation gives CASSSPTGGVVQPQHF.

This rearrangement joins TRBV18 to TRBJ2-1; 7 bases map to TRBD2. Germline V CDR1 and CDR2: KGHSH, LQKENI. This CDR3 has 13 amino acids. Germline trimming cut 2 bases from V and 6 bases from J; bases unmatched to any gene: 1. The CDR3 sequence: CASSPGEGNEQFF. CDR3 nucleotide sequence: TGTGCCAGCTCACCAGGGGAGGGCAATGAGCAGTTCTTC.

V usage is TRBV2 and J usage is TRBJ2-1; 7 bases agree with TRBD2. This CDR3 is 16 amino acids long. V lost 5 bases and J lost 4; bases outside the gene matches: 11. Germline CDR1 and CDR2: SNHLY and FYNNEI. This CDR3 is CASSTPQLAVYNEQFF. CDR3 sequence (DNA): TGTGCCAGCAGTACCCCTCAGCTAGCGGTGTACAATGAGCAGTTCTTC.

This chain uses TRBV11-1 with TRBJ2-7, with 7 bases fitting TRBD1. The V gene's germline CDR1 is SGHAT and CDR2 FQDESV (reference sequence). This CDR3 is 14 amino acids long. Trimming at V came to 1 base and at J to 1 base, leaving 1 base not matched to a gene. CDR3 amino acids: CASSLVGQSYEQYF. CDR3 nucleotides: TGTGCCAGCAGCTTAGTGGGACAGTCCTACGAGCAGTACTTC.

The chain employs TRBV5-4 and TRBJ2-2; 16 nucleotides agree with TRBD2. The J segment lost 4 bases and the V segment lost 3 bases, leaving 9 bases of the junction unmatched. The CDR3 extends over 19 amino acids. Germline V lookup: CDR1 SGHNT, CDR2 YYREEE (reference sequence). DNA for the CDR3: TGTGCCAGCAGCTGGGGAATGGGGACTAGCGGGGGGGCCACCGGGGAGCTGTTTTTT. Amino acid sequence: CASSWGMGTSGGATGELFF.

The rearrangement uses TRBV4-1 and TRBJ2-3; TRBD2 matches 9 bases. The V gene's germline CDR1 is MGHRA and CDR2 YSYEKL. This CDR3 region has 17 residues. V lost 1 base, J lost 5 bases, and 10 bases stayed unmatched. CDR3 DNA sequence: TGCGCCAGCAGCCAAGTTTTTTTCGCGGGGGGGAGAGATACGCAGTATTTT. Its translation: CASSQVFFAGGRDTQYF.

V usage is TRBV7-9 and J usage is TRBJ2-5; D not certain. Germline lookup yields CDR1 SEHNR and CDR2 FQNEAQ (reference sequence). CDR3 length equals 14 residues. The V end was cut by 0 bases, the J end by 4 bases, with 9 bases between. This CDR3 reads CASSLALLGETQYF. CDR3 nucleotide sequence: TGTGCCAGCAGCTTAGCGCTCCTAGGAGAGACCCAGTACTTC.

The V gene is TRBV30, the J gene TRBJ2-3, with 9 bases that match TRBD2. This CDR3 comprises 14 residues. Germline loops: CDR1 GTSNPN, CDR2 SVGIG (reference sequence). Trimming removed 0 bases from V and 5 bases from J; junction bases left unmatched: 3. The CDR3 spells CAWSVGGGVDTQYF. In DNA, the CDR3 is TGTGCCTGGAGTGTTGGCGGGGGGGTAGATACGCAGTATTTT.

The rearrangement uses TRBV6-6 and TRBJ1-1, with D possibly being TRBD1 (5 bases). Germline V lookup: CDR1 MNHNY, CDR2 SVGAGI (reference sequence). The V gene lost 6 bases and the J gene lost 3 bases, with 14 bases spanning the gap. The CDR3 has 14 residues. CDR3 protein: CASSKGSQDTEAFF. CDR3 bases: TGTGCCAGCAGCAAGGGGTCCCAGGACACTGAAGCTTTCTTT.

V is TRBV6-1 and J is TRBJ2-7; 8 nucleotides agree with TRBD2. CDR3 length: 15 amino acids. V lost 3 bases, J lost 5 bases, and 9 bases stayed unmatched. Germline V gives CDR1 MNHNS, CDR2 SASEGT. CDR3 bases: TGTGCCAGCAGTGATAACCTCGGGGGGGGCCACGAGCAGTACTTC. Translated: CASSDNLGGGHEQYF.

The V gene is TRBV6-5, the J gene TRBJ1-5; TRBD1 aligns across 9 bases. V trimming: 4 bases; J trimming: 5 bases; junction bases outside the gene matches: 9. The CDR3 runs to 16 residues. The germline V gene has CDR1 MNHEY and CDR2 SVGAGI. CDR3 region: CASSLRGTGRDQPQHF. Here the CDR3 DNA reads TGTGCCAGCAGTTTACGTGGGACAGGGAGGGATCAGCCCCAGCATTTT.

The chain combines TRBV5-1 with TRBJ2-5; D remains unclear. CDR3 length equals 11 residues. Trimming took 7 bases from V and 2 from J, leaving 6 bases between them. CDR1 is SGHRS, CDR2 YFSETQ, per germline. The DNA of the CDR3 is TGCGCCAGCGGCCAGCAAGAGACCCAGTACTTC. It is translated as CASGQQETQYF.

The CDR3 DNA reads TGTGCCAGCAGTGAAGCGAGGGGACAGGGGGCTACACCCCTCCACTTT. Amino acids: CASSEARGQGATPLHF. The chain carries TRBV2 and TRBJ1-6, with 12 positions matching TRBD1. The junction had 5 bases not matched to a gene; V was cut back by 0 bases and J by 11 bases. Germline CDR1 SNHLY, CDR2 FYNNEI. The CDR3 totals 16 residues.

CDR3 residues: CASSTGQRHQPQHF. CDR3 nucleotides: TGTGCCAGTAGTACTGGACAGAGGCATCAGCCCCAGCATTTT. The V call is TRBV19, the J call TRBJ1-5, with D perhaps TRBD1 (6 bases). The CDR3 length is 14 residues. Trimming took off 4 bases at V and 5 bases at J, with 12 bases between the two ends. The germline V gene encodes CDR1 LNHDA and CDR2 SQIVND (reference sequence).

The V and J genes are TRBV19 and TRBJ2-7; D is unresolved. The V gene's germline CDR1 is LNHDA and CDR2 SQIVND (reference sequence). The CDR3 totals 12 residues. V was clipped by 3 bases and J by 1 base, with 4 bases between them. CDR3 region: CASSIGSYEQYF. For the CDR3, the DNA is TGTGCCAGTAGTATCGGTTCCTACGAGCAGTACTTC.

The count of this clone is one. The chain links TRBV7-9 to TRBJ1-4; D not certain. V lost 1 base to trimming and J lost 10 bases, with 13 bases between them. The CDR3 loop spans 14 amino acids. Germline loops: CDR1 SEHNR, CDR2 FQNEAQ (reference sequence). CDR3 DNA: TGTGCCAGCAGCTTAGACCCGAACCGGGGAAAACTGTTTTTT. Encoded protein: CASSLDPNRGKLFF.

The chain employs TRBV5-1 and TRBJ2-7; perhaps TRBD1 as D (6 bases). This CDR3 is 15 amino acids long. CDR1 and CDR2 from the germline V gene are SGHRS and YFSETQ. V gave up 4 bases and J gave up 3 bases, with 17 bases separating them. The CDR3 sequence is CASSRDLGALYEQYF. The CDR3 DNA follows: TGCGCCAGCAGCCGGGATCTGGGGGCACTCTACGAGCAGTACTTC.

The V call is TRBV5-1, the J call TRBJ1-6; weak D call: TRBD1 (5 bases). Germline CDR1 is SGHRS and CDR2 is YFSETQ. The CDR3 loop spans 15 amino acids. V gave up 0 bases and J gave up 7 bases, with 11 bases separating them. The CDR3 DNA reads TGCGCCAGCAGCTTGGTAGGGCAGGGAAATTCACCCCTCCACTTT. Translating it yields CASSLVGQGNSPLHF.

The CDR3 spells CASSYLTLGELFF. CDR3 nucleotides: TGTGCCAGCAGTTACTTGACTCTCGGGGAGCTGTTTTTT. V is TRBV6-5 and J is TRBJ2-2; D uncertain. CDR1 is MNHEY and CDR2 is SVGAGI in the germline V gene. This CDR3 is 13 amino acids long. Trimming shortened V by 1 base and J by 7 bases, and 7 bases separated the two germline ends.

The chain joins TRBV9 to TRBJ1-1, with 7 bases matching TRBD1. The germline V gene encodes CDR1 SGDLS and CDR2 YYNGEE. V lost 4 bases, J lost 4 bases, and 7 bases stayed unmatched. The CDR3 is 14 amino acids. Here the CDR3 DNA reads TGTGCCAGCAGCAGGGAAGGGGGCGGCACTGAAGCTTTCTTT. Protein product: CASSREGGGTEAFF.

This clone has a single count. This chain uses TRBV2 with TRBJ2-4; 12 bases line up with TRBD2. Unmatched junction bases numbered 9, after V lost 5 bases and J lost 4 bases. The CDR3 is 17 residues long. Per germline, CDR1 SNHLY and CDR2 FYNNEI. The DNA of the CDR3 is TGTGCCAGCAGTCCAGTTTCTAGCGGGGGGGGAAAAAACATTCAGTACTTC. It is translated as CASSPVSSGGGKNIQYF.

The chain uses TRBV5-6 and TRBJ2-5; 10 bases are a match to TRBD1. The CDR3 has 15 residues. The germline gives CDR1 SGHDT, CDR2 YYEEEE. V shed 2 bases and J 5 bases; nucleotides not matched to a gene: 6. The CDR3 spells CASSLPGQGLETQYF. The DNA of the CDR3 is TGTGCCAGCAGCTTACCGGGACAGGGGTTGGAGACCCAGTACTTC.

The chain uses TRBV5-6 and TRBJ2-1; 11 bases agree with TRBD1. This CDR3 spans 15 amino acids. The germline V gene encodes CDR1 SGHDT and CDR2 YYEEEE. Trimming at V came to 4 bases and at J to 2 bases, leaving 2 bases not matched to a gene. In DNA, the CDR3 is TGTGCCAGCAGCCCGGGACAGGGGGCCTACAATGAGCAGTTCTTC. Protein sequence: CASSPGQGAYNEQFF.